What follows is one T cell receptor beta chain and its context. This sample is part of a study of blood T cell repertoires in COVID-19. Whole-study context: The United States, Italy and Spain were the sources of the acute and convalescent COVID-19 samples. The analysed material was cDNA or gDNA that came from T cells, B-cell-depleted T cells, or PBMCs.

Trimming took off 1 base at V and 3 bases at J, with 13 bases between the two ends. The V gene's germline CDR1 is SGHRS and CDR2 YFSETQ. The CDR3 totals 15 residues. Source study methods: The authors estimated nucleated cell counts from reference gene primer amplification. Using immunoSEQ multiplex PCR, the repertoire was profiled, and TCRdb retains in-frame clones only, with some absent. V, J and clone size are taken as reported in that table, and D and trimming were inferred from the DNA itself. The table lists approximately 150,000 clones, about four fifths of them singletons. Sequencing input: peripheral blood. The gene calls are TRBV5-1 and TRBJ1-1; a weak D match, TRBD1 (6 bases). The clonotype was recovered from a man aged 65 to 85 who had recovered from COVID-19. The CDR3 region has the DNA TGCGCCAGCAGCTTGCAGGCAGGGGCGGACACTGAAGCTTTCTTT. Residues: CASSLQAGADTEAFF.